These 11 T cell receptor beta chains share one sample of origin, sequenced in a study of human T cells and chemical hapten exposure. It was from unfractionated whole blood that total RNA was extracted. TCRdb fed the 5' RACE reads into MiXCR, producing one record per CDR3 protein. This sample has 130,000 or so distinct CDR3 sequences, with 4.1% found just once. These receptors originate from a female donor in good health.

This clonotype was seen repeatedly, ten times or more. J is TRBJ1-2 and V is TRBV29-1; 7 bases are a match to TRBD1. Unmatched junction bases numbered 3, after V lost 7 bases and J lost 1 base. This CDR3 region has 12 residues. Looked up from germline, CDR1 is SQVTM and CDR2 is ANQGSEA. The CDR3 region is CSGTGDNYGYTF. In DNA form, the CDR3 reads TGCAGCGGAACAGGGGATAACTATGGCTACACCTTC.

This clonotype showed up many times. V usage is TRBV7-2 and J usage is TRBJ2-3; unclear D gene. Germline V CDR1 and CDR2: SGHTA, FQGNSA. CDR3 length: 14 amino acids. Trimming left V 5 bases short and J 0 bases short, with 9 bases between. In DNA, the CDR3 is TGTGCCAGCAGCCGAATCCCTAGCACAGATACGCAGTATTTT. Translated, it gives CASSRIPSTDTQYF.

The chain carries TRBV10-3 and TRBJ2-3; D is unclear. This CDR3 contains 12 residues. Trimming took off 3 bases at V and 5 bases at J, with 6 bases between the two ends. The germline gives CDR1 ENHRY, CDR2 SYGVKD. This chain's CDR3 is CAISDYGDTQYF. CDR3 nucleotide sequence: TGTGCCATCAGTGATTATGGAGATACGCAGTATTTT.

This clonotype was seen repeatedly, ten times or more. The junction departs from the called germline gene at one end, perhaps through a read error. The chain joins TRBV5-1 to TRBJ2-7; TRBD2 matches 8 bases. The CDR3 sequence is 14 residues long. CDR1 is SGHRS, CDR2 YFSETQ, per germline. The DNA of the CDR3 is TGCGCCAGCAGCTTGGGGCCGGGGGGGGACATCCCCAACTTC. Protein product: CASSLGPGGDIPNF.

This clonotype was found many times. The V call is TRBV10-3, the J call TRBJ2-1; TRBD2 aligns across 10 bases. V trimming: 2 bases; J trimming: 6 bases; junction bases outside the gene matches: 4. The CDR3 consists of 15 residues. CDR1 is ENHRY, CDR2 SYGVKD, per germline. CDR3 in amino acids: CAISEKRGGPNEQFF. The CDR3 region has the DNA TGTGCCATCAGTGAGAAGCGGGGGGGCCCCAATGAGCAGTTCTTC.

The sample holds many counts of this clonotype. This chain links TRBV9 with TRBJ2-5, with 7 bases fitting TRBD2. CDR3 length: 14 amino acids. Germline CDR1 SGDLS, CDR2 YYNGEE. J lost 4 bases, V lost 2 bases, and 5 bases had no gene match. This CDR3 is CASSVTSSSETQYF. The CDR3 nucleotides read TGTGCCAGCAGCGTGACTAGCTCCTCAGAGACCCAGTACTTC.

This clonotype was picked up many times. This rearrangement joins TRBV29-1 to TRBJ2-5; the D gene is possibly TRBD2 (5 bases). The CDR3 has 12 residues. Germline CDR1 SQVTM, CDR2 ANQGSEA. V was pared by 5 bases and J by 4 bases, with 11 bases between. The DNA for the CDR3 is TGCAGCGTTCTTGAGGGCGGAGAGACCCAGTACTTC. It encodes CSVLEGGETQYF. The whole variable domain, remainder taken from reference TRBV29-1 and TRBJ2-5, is SAVISQKPSRDICQRGTSLTIQCQVDSQVTMMFWYRQQPGQSLTLIATANQGSEATYESGFVIDKFPISRPNLTFSTLTVSNMSPEDSSIYLCSVLEGGETQYFGPGTRLLVL.

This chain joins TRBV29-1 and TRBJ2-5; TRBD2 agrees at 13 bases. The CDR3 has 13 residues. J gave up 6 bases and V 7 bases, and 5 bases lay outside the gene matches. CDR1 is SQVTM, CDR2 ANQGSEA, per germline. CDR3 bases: TGCAGCGCCGGGACTAGCGGGGCCAAGACCCAGTACTTC. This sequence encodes CSAGTSGAKTQYF.

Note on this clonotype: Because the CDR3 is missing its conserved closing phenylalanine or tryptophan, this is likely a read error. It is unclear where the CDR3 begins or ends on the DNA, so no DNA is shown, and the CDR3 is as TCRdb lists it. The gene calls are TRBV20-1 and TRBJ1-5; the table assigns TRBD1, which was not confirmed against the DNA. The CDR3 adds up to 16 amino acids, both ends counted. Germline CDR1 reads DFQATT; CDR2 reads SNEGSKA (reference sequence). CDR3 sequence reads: CSASKGAGDRNQPQNL.

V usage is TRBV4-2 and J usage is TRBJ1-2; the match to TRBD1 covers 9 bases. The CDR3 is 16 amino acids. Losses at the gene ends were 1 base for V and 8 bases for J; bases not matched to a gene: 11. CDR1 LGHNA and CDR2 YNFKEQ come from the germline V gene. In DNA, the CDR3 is TGTGCCAGCAGCCAAGGATGGACAGGGGATGTGAAAGGCTACACCTTC. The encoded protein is CASSQGWTGDVKGYTF.

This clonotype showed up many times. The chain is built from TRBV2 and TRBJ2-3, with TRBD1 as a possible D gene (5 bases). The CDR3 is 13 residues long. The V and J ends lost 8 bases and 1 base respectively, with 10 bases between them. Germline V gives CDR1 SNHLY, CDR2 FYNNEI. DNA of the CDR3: TGTGCCAGCGGGGCAGGCGGCACAGATACGCAGTATTTT. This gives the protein CASGAGGTDTQYF.